This TCR beta chain stems from a study of T cell changes during pregnancy in multiple sclerosis. Sequencing was performed with immunoSEQ multiplex PCR; in TCRdb, only in-frame clones are kept and a portion is missing. The sample shows approximately 30,000 clones, roughly 91% of them seen only once. Per germline, CDR1 SGHRS and CDR2 YFSETQ. The CDR3 extends over 17 amino acids. Trimming cost V 4 bases and J 3 bases; bases outside gene matches: 13. Here the sequenced sample was CD8+ T cells from peripheral blood mononuclear cells, taken in the second trimester of pregnancy. The V and J genes are TRBV5-1 and TRBJ2-5; 9 bases align to TRBD2. This TCR derives from a female donor in good health, enrolled as a control in a pregnancy study. The CDR3 is CASSPWGRLAVKETQYF. The CDR3 bases are TGCGCCAGCAGCCCCTGGGGGCGACTAGCGGTTAAAGAGACCCAGTACTTC.